Described below is a single TCR beta chain sequence and its context. The sample comes from a study of blood T cell repertoires in COVID-19. Assay used: immunoSEQ multiplex PCR; TCRdb lists only in-frame clones, some missing. The data show 300,000 to 400,000 clones, around nine tenths seen once. The CDR3 totals 16 residues. Germline values: CDR1 LGHDT, CDR2 YNNKEL (reference sequence). V was clipped by 0 bases and J by 3 bases, with 15 bases between them. The receptor comes from a woman between 18 and 30 years old who had recovered from COVID-19. Sequenced sample: peripheral blood. J is TRBJ2-7 and V is TRBV3-1 (or the pseudogene TRBV3-2), with D maybe TRBD2 (5 bases). In DNA, the CDR3 is TGTGCCAGCAGCCAAGATCGGGTAAAGCGGAGCTACGAGCAGTACGTC. Residues: CASSQDRVKRSYEQYV.